This TCR beta chain was recovered during a study of radiotherapy plus CTLA-4 blockade in lung cancer. Lung cancer patients with chemo-refractory metastatic non-small-cell disease were given focal radiation plus CTLA-4 blockade with ipilimumab. In the case of this clone: Antigen specificity is unknown.

The method was immunoSEQ multiplex PCR; TCRdb's version includes in-frame clones alone and lacks a portion of them. The table includes 65,000 to 70,000 clones, approximately 79% detected once. V gave up 4 bases and J gave up 2 bases; unmatched junction bases: 16. This CDR3 region has 20 residues. The V gene's germline CDR1 is ENHRY and CDR2 SYGVKD. Findings of the study overall: Blood-borne expansion of tumor-derived TCR clones followed radiotherapy plus ipilimumab.

Specimen: peripheral blood, collected from a patient treated with radiotherapy plus ipilimumab. The gene calls are TRBV10-3 and TRBJ2-6; TRBD1 matches 8 bases. The receptor was isolated from a human donor with non-small cell lung cancer who had a complete response to radiotherapy plus ipilimumab. CDR3 residues: CAISVKGRGRLLTGANVLTF. The CDR3 coding sequence is TGTGCCATCAGTGTAAAGGGCAGGGGGCGCCTATTAACTGGGGCCAACGTCCTGACTTTC.